This passage covers 6 T cell receptor beta chains from one sample sequenced in a study of T-cell memory formation after mild COVID-19. TCRdb redid the calling of the 5' RACE reads with MiXCR, one entry per CDR3 protein. The sample has under 650,000 distinct CDR3 sequences; more than 15% are singletons. Sequences were obtained from PBMCs or a T cell subset sorted from them (not recorded which). Source of these receptors: an adult woman who had mild COVID-19 (a few samples of this study predate the infection). Cell type and time point are not known.

This clonotype was seen more than once but under ten times. This rearrangement joins TRBV2 to TRBJ2-7, with 11 bases that match TRBD2. From germline, CDR1 is SNHLY and CDR2 FYNNEI. CDR3 size: 12 residues. The V and J ends lost 9 bases and 3 bases, in that order; junction bases with no gene match: 1. The CDR3: CASGTSGYEQYF. The CDR3 coding sequence is TGTGCCAGTGGGACTAGCGGCTACGAGCAGTACTTC.

The rearrangement links TRBV7-3 to TRBJ2-2; D remains ambiguous. CDR1 and CDR2 (germline): SGHTA, FQGTGA. Trimming pared 2 bases from V and 4 bases from J, leaving 11 bases between. This CDR3 has 15 amino acids. CDR3 in amino acids: CASSLHPSGTGELFF. In DNA form, the CDR3 reads TGTGCCAGCAGCTTACACCCCTCGGGCACCGGGGAGCTGTTTTTT. Based on the CDR3 plus reference TRBV7-3 and TRBJ2-2, the full variable domain is GAGVSQTPSNKVTEKGKYVELRCDPISGHTALYWYRQSLGQGPEFLIYFQGTGAADDSGLPNDRFFAVRPEGSVSTLKIQRTERGDSAVYLCASSLHPSGTGELFFGEGSRLTVL.

This clonotype was observed a handful of times. This sequence joins TRBV11-2 and TRBJ2-7, with D unresolved. The V gene's germline CDR1 is SGHAT and CDR2 FQNNGV. V was shortened by 5 bases and J by 0 bases, with 14 bases between the two germline ends. The CDR3 spans 15 residues. CDR3 sequence: CASSRHSGRSYEQYF. The CDR3 bases are TGTGCCAGCAGCCGACATTCCGGGCGCTCCTACGAGCAGTACTTC.

The chain uses TRBV29-1 and TRBJ2-1, with D tentatively TRBD2 (7 bases). Per germline, CDR1 SQVTM and CDR2 ANQGSEA. The CDR3 sequence is 15 residues long. V lost 4 bases, J lost 0 bases, and 13 bases lay in between. CDR3 nucleotides: TGCAGCGTTGGGGGGAGGGGGAGCTCCTACAATGAGCAGTTCTTC. Its translation is CSVGGRGSSYNEQFF.

This clonotype has ten or more counts. This chain uses TRBV11-2 with TRBJ2-4; 12 nucleotides line up with TRBD1. With V trimmed by 7 bases and J by 6 bases, 7 bases remained unmatched. Germline lookup yields CDR1 SGHAT and CDR2 FQNNGV. This CDR3 spans 15 amino acids. CDR3 loop: CASNPWGQGANIQYF. In DNA, the CDR3 is TGTGCCAGCAACCCCTGGGGACAGGGGGCAAACATTCAGTACTTC.

This clonotype was observed many times. This chain connects TRBV24-1 to TRBJ2-1; tentatively, D is TRBD1 or TRBD2 (6 bases each). V gave up 1 base and J gave up 5 bases, with 20 bases separating them. This CDR3 is built from 18 residues. Germline CDR1 is KGHDR and CDR2 is SFDVKD. CDR3 region: CATSDFGGREGRNNEQFF. In DNA, the CDR3 is TGTGCCACCAGTGATTTTGGGGGGCGGGAAGGACGTAACAATGAGCAGTTCTTC.